This record covers a single T cell receptor beta chain. Its antigen is as yet unknown. The CDR3 is made up of 14 amino acids. Germline trimming cut 0 bases from V and 4 bases from J; bases unmatched to any gene: 3. Germline CDR1 and CDR2: DFQATT and SNEGSKA (reference sequence). The data originate from a study of response to subunit inactivated influenza vaccine. Study-level results: The authors put forward the suggestion that each seasonal influenza vaccination may bring in only a limited number of new T cells.

TCRdb passed the RT-PCR reads through MiXCR, listing each CDR3 protein once. This sample has more than 450,000 distinct CDR3 sequences; roughly 12% occur once, and the top ten carry roughly a tenth. The specimen was PBMCs from blood, collected on the day of vaccination. The chain recombines TRBV20-1 with TRBJ2-3; TRBD2 matches 8 bases. The clonotype was recovered from a man aged 45-65 years who received an inactivated influenza vaccine. The CDR3 nucleotides are TGCAGTGCTAGAGACTCGCGGGGGGCAGATACGCAGTATTTT. Its translation is CSARDSRGADTQYF.